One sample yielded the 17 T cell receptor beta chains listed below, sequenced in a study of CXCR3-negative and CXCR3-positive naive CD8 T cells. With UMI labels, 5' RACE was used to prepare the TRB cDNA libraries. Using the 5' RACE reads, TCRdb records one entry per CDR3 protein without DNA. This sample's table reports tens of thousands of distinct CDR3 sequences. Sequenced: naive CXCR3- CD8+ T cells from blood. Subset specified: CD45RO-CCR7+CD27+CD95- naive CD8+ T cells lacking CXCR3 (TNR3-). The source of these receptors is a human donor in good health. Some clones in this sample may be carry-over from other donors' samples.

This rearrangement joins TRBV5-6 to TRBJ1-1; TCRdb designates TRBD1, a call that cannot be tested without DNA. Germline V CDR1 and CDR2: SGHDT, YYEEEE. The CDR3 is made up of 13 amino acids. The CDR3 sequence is CASSETGHTEAFF.

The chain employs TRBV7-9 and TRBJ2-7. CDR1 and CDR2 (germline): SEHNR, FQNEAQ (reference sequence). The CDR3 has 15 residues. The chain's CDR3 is CASSLVGQGAYEQYF.

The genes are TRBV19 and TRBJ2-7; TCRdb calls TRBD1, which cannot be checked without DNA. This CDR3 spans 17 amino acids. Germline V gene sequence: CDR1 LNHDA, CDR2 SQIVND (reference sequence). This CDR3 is CASSMALKPAAPYEQYF.

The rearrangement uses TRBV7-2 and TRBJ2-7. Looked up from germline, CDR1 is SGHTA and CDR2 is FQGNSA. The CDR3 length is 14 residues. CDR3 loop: CASSLSSFSYEQYF.

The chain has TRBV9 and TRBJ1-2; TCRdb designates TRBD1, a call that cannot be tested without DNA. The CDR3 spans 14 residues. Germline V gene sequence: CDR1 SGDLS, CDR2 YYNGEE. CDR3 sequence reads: CASSVGGMDYGYTF. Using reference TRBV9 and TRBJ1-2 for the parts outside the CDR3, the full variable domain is DSGVTQTPKHLITATGQRVTLRCSPRSGDLSVYWYQQSLDQGLQFLIQYYNGEERAKGNILERFSAQQFPDLHSELNLSSLELGDSALYFCASSVGGMDYGYTFGSGTRLTVV.

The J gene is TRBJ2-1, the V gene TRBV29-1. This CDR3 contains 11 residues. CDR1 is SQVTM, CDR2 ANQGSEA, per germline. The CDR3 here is CSVDLYSEQFF.

The CDR3 protein is CASSYGPEAFF. The chain joins TRBV5-6 to TRBJ1-1. The CDR3 covers 11 residues. Germline V gene sequence: CDR1 SGHDT, CDR2 YYEEEE.

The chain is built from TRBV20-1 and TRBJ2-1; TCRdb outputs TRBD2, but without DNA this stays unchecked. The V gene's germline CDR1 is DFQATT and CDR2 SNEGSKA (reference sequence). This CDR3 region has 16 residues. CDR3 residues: CSARRSGRAQLGEQFF.

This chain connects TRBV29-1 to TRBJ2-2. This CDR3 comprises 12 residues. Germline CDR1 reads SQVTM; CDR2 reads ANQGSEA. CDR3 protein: CSARLWTGELFF.

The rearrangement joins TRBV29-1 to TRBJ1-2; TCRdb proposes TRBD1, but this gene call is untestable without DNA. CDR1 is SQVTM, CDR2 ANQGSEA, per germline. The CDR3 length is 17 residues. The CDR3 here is CSVEDLGLSMGVYGYTF.

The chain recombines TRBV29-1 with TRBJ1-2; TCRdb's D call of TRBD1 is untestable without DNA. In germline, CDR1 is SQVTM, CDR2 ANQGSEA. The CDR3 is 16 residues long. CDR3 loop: CSVEDRSDSANYGYTF.

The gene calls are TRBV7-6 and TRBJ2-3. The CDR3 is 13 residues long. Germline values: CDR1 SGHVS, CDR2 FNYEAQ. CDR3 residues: CASSQQSTDTQYF. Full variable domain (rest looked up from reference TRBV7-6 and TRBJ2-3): GAGVSQSPRYKVTKRGQDVALRCDPISGHVSLYWYRQALGQGPEFLTYFNYEAQQDKSGLPNDRFSAERPEGSISTLTIQRTEQRDSAMYRCASSQQSTDTQYFGPGTRLTVL.

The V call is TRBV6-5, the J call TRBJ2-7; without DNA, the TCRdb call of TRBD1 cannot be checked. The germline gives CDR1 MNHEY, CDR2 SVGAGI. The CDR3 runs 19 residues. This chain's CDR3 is CASSYFWGDREVGGYEQYF.

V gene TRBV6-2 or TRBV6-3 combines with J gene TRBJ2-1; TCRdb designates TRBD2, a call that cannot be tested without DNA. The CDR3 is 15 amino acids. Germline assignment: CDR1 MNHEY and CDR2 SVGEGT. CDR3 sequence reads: CASSYESGGYNEQFF.

Here the CDR3 reads CASSVDGGMYEQYF. J is TRBJ2-7 and V is TRBV9; TCRdb reports TRBD1, a call that lacks DNA to check it against. The length of the CDR3 is 14 residues. Germline values: CDR1 SGDLS, CDR2 YYNGEE.

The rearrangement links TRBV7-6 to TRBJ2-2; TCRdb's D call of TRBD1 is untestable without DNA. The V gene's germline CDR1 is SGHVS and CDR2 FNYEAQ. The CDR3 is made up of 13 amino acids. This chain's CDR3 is CASSYPGAAELFF.

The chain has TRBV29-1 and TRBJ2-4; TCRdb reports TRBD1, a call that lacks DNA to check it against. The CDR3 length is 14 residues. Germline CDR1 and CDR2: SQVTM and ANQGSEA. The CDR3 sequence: CSVEAQAGTNIQYF.